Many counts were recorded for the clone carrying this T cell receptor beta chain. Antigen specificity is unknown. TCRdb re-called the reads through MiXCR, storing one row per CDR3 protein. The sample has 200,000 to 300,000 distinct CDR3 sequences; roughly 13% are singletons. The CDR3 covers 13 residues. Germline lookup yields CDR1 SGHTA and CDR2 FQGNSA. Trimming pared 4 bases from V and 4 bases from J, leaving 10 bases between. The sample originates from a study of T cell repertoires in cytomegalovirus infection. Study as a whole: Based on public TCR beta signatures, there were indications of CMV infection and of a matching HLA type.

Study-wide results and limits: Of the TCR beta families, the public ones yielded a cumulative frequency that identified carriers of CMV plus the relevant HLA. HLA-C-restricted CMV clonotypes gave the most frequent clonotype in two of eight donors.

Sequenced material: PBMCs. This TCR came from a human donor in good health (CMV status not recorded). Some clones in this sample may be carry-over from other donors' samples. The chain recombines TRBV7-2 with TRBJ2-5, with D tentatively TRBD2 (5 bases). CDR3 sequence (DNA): TGTGCCAGCAGCTACCGGGATCTAGAGACCCAGTACTTC. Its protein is CASSYRDLETQYF.